Shown below are 32 T cell receptor beta chains from a single sample sequenced in a study of blood T cells in healthy people across ages. It was with a sample-barcoded 5' primer and a J-beta primer mix that a second PCR of about 6 to 12 cycles was run. TCRdb re-analysed the 5' RACE reads in MiXCR, keeping a single row per CDR3 protein. The repertoire includes nearly 1 million distinct CDR3 sequences, just over 50% of them detected once, and 20% to 25% sits in the top ten. The sample taken for sequencing was blood. Receptors were obtained from a woman aged 60-75 years in good health.

The chain links TRBV6-1 to TRBJ1-2; unclear D gene. Deletions cut 4 bases from V and 7 bases from J, with 7 bases between. Germline assignment: CDR1 MNHNS and CDR2 SASEGT. The CDR3 spans 11 residues. DNA for the CDR3: TGTGCCAGCAGTGCCAGGTTTGGCTACACCTTC. This sequence encodes CASSARFGYTF.

Concerning this clonotype: The junction departs from the called germline gene at one end, perhaps through a read error. The V and J genes are TRBV11-2 and TRBJ2-5; D gene unclear. The CDR3 has 13 residues. Germline CDR1 is SGHAT and CDR2 is FQNNGV. The CDR3, as DNA: TGTGCCAGCAGCTTAGTCAAGCAGAAGACCCAGTATTTC. It is translated as CASSLVKQKTQYF.

V is TRBV6-2 or TRBV6-3 and J is TRBJ2-3; 10 positions agree with TRBD2. Trimming at V came to 3 bases and at J to 7 bases, leaving 7 bases not matched to a gene. CDR3 length equals 15 residues. Germline V lookup: CDR1 MNHEY, CDR2 SVGEGT. The CDR3 reads CASSYASGSSNTQYF. The CDR3 region has the DNA TGTGCCAGCAGTTATGCTAGCGGGAGTTCTAATACGCAGTATTTT.

V and J are TRBV12-3 or TRBV12-4 and TRBJ2-5, with D unresolved. V lost 3 bases and J 11 bases, leaving 16 bases between the germline ends. This CDR3 spans 13 amino acids. The DNA of the CDR3 is TGTGCCAGCAGTTTCGGGTTTCTTGGAGAGCAGTACTTC. Encoded protein: CASSFGFLGEQYF.

The gene calls are TRBV6-6 and TRBJ2-3; 7 positions match TRBD2. CDR3 length equals 14 residues. V shed 6 bases and J 4 bases; nucleotides not matched to a gene: 7. Germline loops: CDR1 MNHNY, CDR2 SVGAGI (reference sequence). CDR3 protein: CASSGGTNPDTQYF. The CDR3 DNA reads as TGTGCCAGCAGCGGGGGGACTAATCCAGATACGCAGTATTTT.

The V and J genes are TRBV5-6 and TRBJ1-2, with D uncertain. The V and J ends lost 2 bases and 6 bases respectively, with 5 bases between them. CDR1 SGHDT and CDR2 YYEEEE come from the germline V gene. The CDR3 contains 11 residues. For the CDR3, the DNA is TGTGCCAGCAGCTTCCTTGATGGCTACACCTTC. Residues: CASSFLDGYTF.

The rearrangement uses TRBV7-2 and TRBJ2-3; D is perhaps TRBD2 (5 bases). CDR1 and CDR2 (germline): SGHTA, FQGNSA. CDR3 length equals 17 residues. Trimming pared 3 bases from V and 5 bases from J, leaving 21 bases between. In DNA, the CDR3 is TGTGCCAGCAGCTTCTTACATCTTGGGGAAGAGGGAGATACGCAGTATTTT. Its protein is CASSFLHLGEEGDTQYF.

This chain uses TRBV30 with TRBJ1-1; D remains unclear. CDR1 is GTSNPN and CDR2 is SVGIG in the germline V gene (reference sequence). V was trimmed by 7 bases and J by 6 bases, leaving 21 bases between them. CDR3 length: 14 residues. The CDR3 DNA is TGTGCCTCCTATGCAAGGGTCATCAGGTCTGAAGCTTTCTTT. Translating it yields CASYARVIRSEAFF.

This clonotype was found a few times. The chain carries TRBV12-3 or TRBV12-4 and TRBJ2-4; D not resolved. The CDR3 covers 15 residues. Trimming removed 4 bases from V and 1 base from J, with 11 bases in between. CDR3 sequence reads: CASSSRAGAKNIQYF. In DNA, the CDR3 is TGTGCCAGCAGTTCTAGGGCCGGGGCCAAAAACATTCAGTACTTC.

The chain combines TRBV20-1 with TRBJ2-1; D possibly corresponds to TRBD1 (6 bases). Looked up from germline, CDR1 is DFQATT and CDR2 is SNEGSKA (reference sequence). Trimming shortened V by 3 bases and J by 4 bases, and 13 bases separated the two germline ends. The CDR3 sequence is 14 residues long. The CDR3 sequence: CSARGDTGYNEQFF. CDR3 in DNA: TGCAGTGCTAGGGGGGACACCGGGTACAATGAGCAGTTCTTC.

This clonotype was recorded a few times. The CDR3 region is CASSWDRVDQETQYF. DNA for the CDR3: TGTGCCAGCAGTTGGGACAGGGTCGACCAAGAGACCCAGTACTTC. The rearrangement joins TRBV12-3 or TRBV12-4 to TRBJ2-5; 9 bases fit TRBD1. This CDR3 comprises 15 residues. V shed 4 bases, J shed 0 bases, and the junction held 3 bases outside the gene matches.

This clonotype was counted between two and nine times. The DNA of the CDR3 is TGTGCCACCAGCAGAGACCAGGAAGTAGTTCCCTACGAGCAGTACTTC. Translation: CATSRDQEVVPYEQYF. V and J are TRBV15 and TRBJ2-7; D gene uncertain. Trimming shortened V by 0 bases and J by 2 bases, and 14 bases separated the two germline ends. The CDR3 contains 16 residues. Germline-derived CDR1 and CDR2 are LNHNV and YYDKDF (reference sequence).

V gene TRBV7-7 combines with J gene TRBJ2-5; TRBD2 matches 7 bases. Near its end, the DNA agrees better with TRBJ2-7, so the J call may be wrong. Germline V gives CDR1 SSHAT, CDR2 FNYEAQ (reference sequence). The CDR3 loop spans 14 amino acids. CDR3 in amino acids: CASSPWGGAYEQYF. CDR3 in DNA: TGTGCCAGCAGTCCTTGGGGGGGAGCCTACGAGCAGTACTTC.

This clonotype was recorded once. The V gene is TRBV28, the J gene TRBJ1-5; 8 nucleotides match TRBD1. CDR1 MDHEN and CDR2 SYDVKM come from the germline V gene. The V segment lost 5 bases and the J segment 2 bases; nucleotides outside the gene matches: 11. The CDR3 has 17 amino acids. CDR3 bases: TGTGCCAGCAGTGCATCCGGGACAGGTTATCGCAATCAGCCCCAGCATTTT. Encoded protein: CASSASGTGYRNQPQHF.

J is TRBJ1-5 and V is TRBV24-1; no definite D call. Germline CDR1 reads KGHDR; CDR2 reads SFDVKD. V lost 6 bases and J 5 bases, leaving 13 bases between the germline ends. CDR3 length: 14 residues. The CDR3 bases are TGTGCCACCAGTTCCTACAACAGTGATCAGCCCCAGCATTTT. Translating gives CATSSYNSDQPQHF.

A note on this clonotype: At one end, the junction sequence differs from germline, possibly due to a read error. The genes are TRBV12-3 or TRBV12-4 and TRBJ2-2; D tentatively reads TRBD1 or TRBD2 (6 bases each). This CDR3 region has 13 residues. In nucleotides, the CDR3 is TGCGCCAGCACCCGCGTGTTAGGGGGGACGCTGTTTTTT. Its translation: CASTRVLGGTLFF.

This clonotype was observed a few times. This sequence joins TRBV27 and TRBJ2-7; 7 bases match TRBD1. Trimming at V came to 7 bases and at J to 6 bases, leaving 9 bases not matched to a gene. CDR1 MNHEY and CDR2 SMNVEV come from the germline V gene (reference sequence). The CDR3 covers 13 residues. For the CDR3, the DNA is TGTGCCAGCACCTCACAGGGGCACGGCGAGCAGTACTTC. The encoded protein is CASTSQGHGEQYF.

This rearrangement joins TRBV4-3 to TRBJ1-5; tentatively, D is TRBD1 (6 bases). Trimming removed 4 bases from V and 3 bases from J, with 10 bases in between. The germline gives CDR1 LGHNA, CDR2 YSLEER. The CDR3 runs to 14 residues. The CDR3: CASSRTANNQPQHF. As DNA, the CDR3 is TGCGCCAGCAGCCGGACAGCGAACAATCAGCCCCAGCATTTT.

The rearrangement links TRBV20-1 to TRBJ2-7, with D maybe TRBD1 (6 bases). Germline V CDR1 and CDR2: DFQATT, SNEGSKA (reference sequence). V was trimmed by 6 bases and J by 6 bases, leaving 21 bases between them. This CDR3 is 14 amino acids long. The CDR3 nucleotides read TGCAGTGCCAGACAGGTGTCGGACATACGCGAGCAGTACTTC. The encoded protein is CSARQVSDIREQYF.

This clonotype turned up a few times. This chain joins TRBV4-3 and TRBJ2-3; TRBD2 agrees at 10 bases. Germline V gene data show CDR1 as LGHNA and CDR2 as YSLEER. V shed 4 bases, J shed 11 bases, and the junction held 12 bases outside the gene matches. CDR3 length: 15 residues. CDR3 region: CASSRERASGSMQYF. The CDR3 region has the DNA TGCGCCAGCAGCCGAGAACGGGCTAGCGGGAGCATGCAGTATTTT.

This sequence joins TRBV11-2 and TRBJ2-7; 10 nucleotides line up with TRBD2. Per the germline V gene, CDR1 is SGHAT and CDR2 is FQNNGV. The CDR3 extends over 15 amino acids. V lost 1 base to trimming and J lost 7 bases; unmatched junction nucleotides: 7. Here the CDR3 DNA reads TGTGCCAGCAGCTTAGTAGCGGGAGGTATCAATGAGCAGTACTTC. Translation gives CASSLVAGGINEQYF.

This clonotype was observed a handful of times. The rearrangement joins TRBV3-1 to TRBJ2-3; D uncertain. Trimming left V 4 bases short and J 8 bases short, with 13 bases between. The length of the CDR3 is 13 residues. The germline V gene has CDR1 LGHDT and CDR2 YNNKEL (reference sequence). DNA of the CDR3: TGTGCCAGCAGCCCCCGTCCTTCGGGTACGCAGTATTTT. Its protein is CASSPRPSGTQYF.

The chain is built from TRBV6-6 and TRBJ2-7; D is undetermined. V lost 4 bases, J lost 0 bases, and 13 bases lay in between. CDR3 length equals 15 residues. CDR1 is MNHNY, CDR2 SVGAGI, per germline (reference sequence). The CDR3 coding sequence is TGTGCCAGCAGTTGGAATAAACTTACCTCCTACGAGCAGTACTTC. Translating it yields CASSWNKLTSYEQYF.

The V and J genes are TRBV6-5 and TRBJ1-5; D gene ambiguous. The CDR3 is 13 residues long. V was clipped by 5 bases and J by 7 bases, with 12 bases between them. CDR1 and CDR2 from the germline V gene are MNHEY and SVGAGI. This CDR3 reads CASSRSLGQPQHF. CDR3 bases: TGTGCCAGCAGTCGGTCGCTGGGCCAGCCCCAGCATTTT.

This CDR3 is CSADSDSYNEQFF. Here the CDR3 DNA reads TGCAGTGCCGACTCGGACTCCTACAATGAGCAGTTCTTC. The chain employs TRBV20-1 and TRBJ2-1; D gene unclear. Deletions cut 6 bases from V and 0 bases from J, with 9 bases between. CDR3 length: 13 residues. From germline, CDR1 is DFQATT and CDR2 SNEGSKA (reference sequence).

This clonotype showed up just a few times. V is TRBV7-9 and J is TRBJ2-7; D possibly corresponds to TRBD1 (6 bases). Germline CDR1 SEHNR, CDR2 FQNEAQ (reference sequence). This CDR3 is built from 16 residues. V lost 0 bases to trimming and J lost 3 bases, with 15 bases between them. CDR3 nucleotide sequence: TGTGCCAGCAGCTTAGCGGGGGCGTTGGGCCGCTACGAGCAGTACTTC. Protein sequence: CASSLAGALGRYEQYF.

This clonotype appeared once. The chain has TRBV20-1 and TRBJ1-1; TRBD1 aligns across 7 bases. The V segment lost 3 bases and the J segment 1 base; nucleotides outside the gene matches: 8. The germline CDR1 and CDR2 sequences are DFQATT and SNEGSKA (reference sequence). The CDR3 loop spans 15 amino acids. CDR3 nucleotides: TGCAGTGCTAGTACTCCTCCAGGGGGGAACACTGAAGCTTTCTTT. Translation: CSASTPPGGNTEAFF.

The V call is TRBV28, the J call TRBJ2-1; maybe TRBD2 (5 bases). The CDR3 is 15 residues long. Germline CDR1 is MDHEN and CDR2 is SYDVKM. The V end lost 6 bases, the J end lost 1 base, and 13 bases lay between the germline ends. The CDR3 region is CASRTQERSYNEQFF. The CDR3 nucleotides read TGTGCCAGCAGAACCCAGGAGCGGTCCTACAATGAGCAGTTCTTC.

The table lists this clonotype with many counts. The rearrangement links TRBV20-1 to TRBJ2-7, with D possibly matching TRBD2 (7 bases). The germline V gene has CDR1 DFQATT and CDR2 SNEGSKA (reference sequence). The CDR3 consists of 14 residues. The V and J ends lost 4 bases and 3 bases respectively, with 16 bases between them. The CDR3 loop reads CSATGGQVNYEQYF. CDR3 DNA sequence: TGCAGTGCTACCGGGGGGCAGGTGAACTACGAGCAGTACTTC.

This clonotype showed up many times. The J gene is TRBJ2-3, the V gene TRBV20-1; D possibly corresponds to TRBD2 (6 bases). The CDR3 covers 13 residues. Germline CDR1 reads DFQATT; CDR2 reads SNEGSKA (reference sequence). V dropped 5 bases and J dropped 5 bases, with 14 bases sitting between them. The CDR3 DNA follows: TGCAGTGCTGAAGGCCAGGGAGGAGATACGCAGTATTTT. This gives the protein CSAEGQGGDTQYF.

CDR3 region: CASSFYASGSYEQYF. CDR3 DNA sequence: TGTGCCAGCAGTTTTTATGCTAGCGGGAGTTACGAGCAGTACTTC. This sequence joins TRBV28 and TRBJ2-7; 10 nucleotides align to TRBD2. The germline CDR1 and CDR2 sequences are MDHEN and SYDVKM. The V and J ends lost 3 bases and 4 bases, in that order; junction bases with no gene match: 6. The CDR3 extends over 15 amino acids.

This sequence joins TRBV20-1 and TRBJ2-1, with D perhaps matching TRBD2 (5 bases). Germline V lookup: CDR1 DFQATT, CDR2 SNEGSKA (reference sequence). The CDR3 sequence is 14 residues long. This chain's CDR3 is CREIPKRPSNEQFF. The CDR3 region has the DNA TGCAGGGAAATACCTAAGCGGCCTTCTAATGAGCAGTTCTTC.